Listed below are T cell receptor beta chains from one sample, sequenced in a study of blood T cell repertoires in COVID-19. Profiling relied on immunoSEQ multiplex PCR, and the TCRdb table lists in-frame clones only, not all of them. The sample yields about 170,000 clones, about 85% seen once. Input material: peripheral blood. The receptors come from a woman aged 70-85 years with COVID-19, enrolled during active disease. Both conserved end residues are part of each CDR3. A D gene is named only where the DNA matches it firmly. A clone size is listed for some rows: how often the clone was seen (once, few, many), or a class if it is expanded.

J gene | clone size | D gene | V gene | CDR3 protein | CDR3 DNA
TRBJ2-2 | NA | TRBD1 | TRBV11-3 | CASSPGQGATGELFF | TGTGCCAGCAGCCCCGGACAGGGGGCTACAGGGGAGCTGTTTTTT
TRBJ2-3 | NA | NA | TRBV5-1 | CASSLEGEGTDTQYF | TGCGCCAGCAGCTTGGAGGGGGAAGGCACAGATACGCAGTATTTT
TRBJ2-5 | NA | TRBD2 | TRBV5-4 | CASSLRTSGQETQYF | TGTGCCAGCAGCTTAAGGACTAGCGGCCAAGAGACCCAGTACTTC
TRBJ1-2 | NA | TRBD1 | TRBV19 | CASLDRGVYGYTF | TGTGCCAGCCTGGACAGGGGAGTCTATGGCTACACCTTC
TRBJ2-5 | NA | TRBD1 | TRBV11-3 | CASSIRTGGVETQYF | TGTGCCAGCAGCATCAGGACAGGGGGAGTGGAGACCCAGTACTTC
TRBJ1-5 | NA | NA | TRBV20-1 | CSASMMETRGVRPQHF | TGCAGTGCTAGTATGATGGAAACCCGAGGCGTTCGGCCCCAGCATTTT
TRBJ2-7 | NA | NA | TRBV7-9 | CASTEAGTYEQYF | TGTGCCAGCACCGAGGCCGGTACCTACGAGCAGTACTTC
TRBJ2-7 | once | TRBD1 | TRBV2 | CASSPSGTGGNEQYF | TGTGCCAGCAGCCCTTCCGGGACAGGGGGAAACGAGCAGTACTTC
TRBJ1-3 | NA | TRBD1 | TRBV5-6 | CASSPGQANTIYF | TGTGCCAGCAGCCCAGGACAGGCCAACACCATATATTTT
TRBJ2-1 | NA | NA | TRBV18 | CASSPGTPGEQFF | TGTGCCAGCTCCCCTGGGACTCCTGGCGAGCAGTTCTTC
TRBJ2-1 | once | TRBD2 | TRBV2 | CASSEAGRGGYNEQFF | TGTGCCAGCAGTGAAGCCGGGCGGGGGGGCTACAATGAGCAGTTCTTC
TRBJ2-1 | NA | NA | TRBV28 | CASSLSGGGGRPSDEQFF | TGTGCCAGCAGTTTAAGTGGAGGGGGCGGGAGGCCTTCGGATGAGCAGTTCTTC
TRBJ2-1 | NA | NA | TRBV9 | CASSVGGREPTYNEQFF | TGTGCCAGCAGCGTAGGAGGTAGGGAGCCCACCTACAATGAGCAGTTCTTC
TRBJ1-2 | NA | NA | TRBV4-1 | CASSQGSQYNYGYTF | TGCGCCAGCAGCCAAGGTAGCCAGTATAACTATGGCTACACCTTC
TRBJ1-6 | NA | NA | TRBV7-6 | CASSLVGGLQLAPLHF | TGTGCCAGCAGCTTAGTGGGGGGACTGCAGCTTGCACCCCTCCACTTT
TRBJ2-2 | NA | NA | TRBV6-5 | CASRTDYTGELFF | TGTGCCAGCAGGACAGACTACACCGGGGAGCTGTTTTTT